The source of this T cell receptor (beta chain) is a study of T-cell memory formation after mild COVID-19. Study overall: Clusters were largely donor specific. Whole-study findings and limits: A second wave expanding day 15 to 37 was CD4+-biased; contracting clones were balanced. Shrinking CD4+ clones resided mostly in CM and EM, and CD8+ ones in EMRA.

TCRdb itself ran the 5' RACE reads through MiXCR, one entry per CDR3 protein. The sample lists 70,000 to 100,000 distinct CDR3 sequences; approximately 16% were seen once. As concerns this clonotype: Its antigen is undetermined.

This receptor was taken from a man aged 18 to 29 who had mild COVID-19 (a few samples of this study predate the infection). Cell type and time point are not known. The sequencing input was PBMCs or a T cell subset sorted from them (not recorded which).

CDR3: CASSLAGALTVDTQYF. In DNA, the CDR3 is TGTGCCAGCAGCTTAGCGGGGGCTCTTACGGTCGATACGCAGTATTTT. V is TRBV5-5 and J is TRBJ2-3; 8 bases line up with TRBD2. Losses at the gene ends were 2 bases for V and 6 bases for J; bases not matched to a gene: 11. Germline CDR1 SGHKS, CDR2 YYEKEE (reference sequence). The CDR3 loop spans 16 amino acids.